Listed below are T cell receptor beta chains from one sample, sequenced in a study of blood T cell repertoires in COVID-19. The data were produced by immunoSEQ multiplex PCR, yet TCRdb's version contains in-frame clones alone and is incomplete. Of 150,000 or so clones listed, 84% are singletons. Sequencing input: peripheral blood. These receptor sequences come from a woman aged 55-75 years with acute or convalescent COVID-19. Both conserved end residues are part of each CDR3. A D gene is named only where the DNA matches it firmly. Clone size appears in some rows only: once, few, many, or a class for an expanded clone.

size: .; D: .; V: TRBV5-4; J: TRBJ2-7; DNA: TGTGCCAGCAGCACACCAGGGAACACCTACGAGCAGTACTTC; CDR3: CASSTPGNTYEQYF
size: .; D: TRBD2; V: TRBV28; J: TRBJ2-1; DNA: TGTGCCAGCAGCCCCCCGGGCGGGAGATACAATGAGCAGTTCTTC; CDR3: CASSPPGGRYNEQFF
size: .; D: .; V: TRBV9; J: TRBJ2-1; DNA: TGTGCCAGCAGCGTAGGAGTCGCCTCACTGAATGAGCAGTTCTTC; CDR3: CASSVGVASLNEQFF
size: few; D: TRBD1; V: TRBV5-1; J: TRBJ1-4; DNA: TGCGCCAGCAGCTTTCGGACAGGAGGGAGTGAAAAACTGTTTTTT; CDR3: CASSFRTGGSEKLFF
size: .; D: TRBD2; V: TRBV3-1/TRBV3-2; J: TRBJ2-1; DNA: TGTGCCAGCAGCCCTGGCGGGAGGGCCCACAATGAGCAGTTCTTC; CDR3: CASSPGGRAHNEQFF
size: .; D: .; V: TRBV3-1/TRBV3-2; J: TRBJ2-6; DNA: TGTGCCAGCAGCAGTTTGAGTGTCTCTGGGGCCAACGTCCTGACTTTC; CDR3: CASSSLSVSGANVLTF
size: .; D: .; V: TRBV7-3; J: TRBJ1-1; DNA: TGTGCCAGCAGCATTTTAGGGGCAGGAGACCGAACTTTT; CDR3: CASSILGAGDRTF
size: .; D: .; V: TRBV2; J: TRBJ1-2; DNA: TGTGCCAGCAGGGGACATCTCTATGGCTACACCTTC; CDR3: CASRGHLYGYTF
size: .; D: TRBD1; V: TRBV28; J: TRBJ2-5; DNA: TGTGCCAGCAGCTTAAGGGGGCATCGGGAGACCCAGTACTTC; CDR3: CASSLRGHRETQYF
size: .; D: .; V: TRBV7-2; J: TRBJ2-1; DNA: TGTGCCAGCAGCCGGCTAGCTTACAATGAGCAGTTCTTC; CDR3: CASSRLAYNEQFF
size: .; D: .; V: TRBV12-3/TRBV12-4; J: TRBJ1-2; DNA: TGTGCCAGCAGCCCGGGTCGTGGCTACACCTTC; CDR3: CASSPGRGYTF
size: few; D: .; V: TRBV7-9; J: TRBJ2-1; DNA: TGTGCCAGCAGCTTAGCGGGAGGTCTCTTCAATGAGCAGTTCTTC; CDR3: CASSLAGGLFNEQFF
size: .; D: .; V: TRBV6-2/TRBV6-3; J: TRBJ2-5; DNA: TGTGCCAGCAGTTTTAGCGCAAGAGAGACCCAGTACTTC; CDR3: CASSFSARETQYF
size: .; D: TRBD1; V: TRBV5-1; J: TRBJ2-2; DNA: TGCGCCAGCAGCCCACGCCTACTAGGACAGGACACCGGGGAGCTGTTTTTT; CDR3: CASSPRLLGQDTGELFF
size: once; D: .; V: TRBV29-1; J: TRBJ1-1; DNA: TGCAGCGGGTCACAGGGGAACACTGAAGCTTTCTTT; CDR3: CSGSQGNTEAFF
size: .; D: .; V: TRBV11-3; J: TRBJ2-5; DNA: TGTGCCAGCAGCTTAGGGAGGGGTATACAAGAGACCCAGTACTTC; CDR3: CASSLGRGIQETQYF
size: once; D: TRBD2; V: TRBV11-3; J: TRBJ2-5; DNA: TGTGCCAGCAGCCCGGGACTAGCGGAGACCCAGTACTTC; CDR3: CASSPGLAETQYF
size: .; D: TRBD1; V: TRBV30; J: TRBJ1-1; DNA: TGTGCCTGGAGTCCGGACAGGGACACTGAAGCTTTCTTT; CDR3: CAWSPDRDTEAFF
size: .; D: .; V: TRBV10-3; J: TRBJ1-6; DNA: TGTGCCATCAGTGAGTCTTCAGGATCCTCACCCCTCCACTTT; CDR3: CAISESSGSSPLHF